This T cell receptor (beta chain) was recorded in a study of cytotoxic CD8 clonotypes in ibrutinib-treated CLL. The overall study: Partial responders around 24, complete 2; some twelve progressed and about 14 stayed in remission by median 68 months. After a median around 12 months on treatment (6 to 36), response samples were drawn.

For this clone: The antigen is undetermined.

Whole-study results and caveats: Sustained-remission and progressing patients diverged in sampling times. A rise in clonality was seen at ibrutinib response, and a fall back toward baseline was seen at progression.

Germline CDR1 is SGHTA and CDR2 is FQGNSA. Trimming removed 4 bases at V and 3 bases at J, with 15 bases between. The CDR3 is 15 amino acids. TCRdb's copy holds only in-frame clones and misses some; the assay was immunoSEQ multiplex PCR. This sample has about 130,000 clones; about 85% occur once, and the top ten carry less than 4%. V and J are TRBV7-2 and TRBJ1-2; the D gene is possibly TRBD1 (5 bases). The sequenced sample was PBMCs, obtained after 24 months of ibrutinib treatment. The source is a human donor with chronic lymphocytic leukemia. DNA for the CDR3: TGTGCCAGCAGCTCGGGCGGGGCGGACCACTATGGCTACACCTTC. Translated: CASSSGGADHYGYTF.